These 27 T cell receptor beta chains were sequenced from one sample in a study of OX40 agonist ivuxolimab in advanced cancers. This table comes from immunoSEQ multiplex PCR, and its TCRdb copy is limited to in-frame clones, with some not included. The repertoire has 100,000 or so clones, about 85% of them found once; the top ten carry 0.82%. The sample here was CD4+ or CD8+ T cells sorted from blood, taken in a trial of the OX40 agonist ivuxolimab. Receptors originate from an adult with an advanced solid tumor such as melanoma, head and neck, liver or kidney cancer.

CDR3 loop: CASSPPPGGLDTQYF. As DNA, the CDR3 is TGTGCCAGCAGCCCCCCCCCGGGAGGGTTGGATACGCAGTATTTT. V and J are TRBV5-4 and TRBJ2-3; 8 bases are a match to TRBD2. Germline V gives CDR1 SGHNT, CDR2 YYREEE (reference sequence). V gave up 4 bases and J gave up 6 bases; unmatched junction bases: 10. The length of the CDR3 is 15 residues.

The genes are TRBV5-1 and TRBJ2-7; 10 bases match TRBD1. Germline CDR1 is SGHRS and CDR2 is YFSETQ. The V gene end was trimmed by 0 bases and the J gene end by 3 bases; junction bases not matched to a gene: 3. This CDR3 is 15 amino acids long. The CDR3 is CASSLGWDRGYEQYF. The CDR3 DNA is TGCGCCAGCAGCTTGGGGTGGGACAGGGGCTACGAGCAGTACTTC.

This chain connects TRBV4-3 to TRBJ2-1; 11 positions match TRBD2. The germline V gene encodes CDR1 LGHNA and CDR2 YSLEER. The length of the CDR3 is 15 residues. Germline trimming cut 1 base from V and 7 bases from J; bases unmatched to any gene: 3. The DNA for the CDR3 is TGCGCCAGCAGCCAAGGACTAGCGGGGCGTAATGAGCAGTTCTTC. Its translation: CASSQGLAGRNEQFF.

This chain joins TRBV28 and TRBJ2-7; D ambiguous. Looked up from germline, CDR1 is MDHEN and CDR2 is SYDVKM. This CDR3 contains 12 residues. Between the trimmed V and J ends, which lost 5 bases and 3 bases, there was a span of 8 bases. Written as DNA, the CDR3 is TGTGCCAGCAGTACCTCGAACTACGAGCAGTACTTC. Translation gives CASSTSNYEQYF. Using reference TRBV28 and TRBJ2-7 for the parts outside the CDR3, the full variable domain is DVKVTQSSRYLVKRTGEKVFLECVQDMDHENMFWYRQDPGLGLRLIYFSYDVKMKEKGDIPEGYSVSREKKERFSLILESASTNQTSMYLCASSTSNYEQYFGPGTRLTVT.

This sequence joins TRBV27 and TRBJ1-1, with D possibly TRBD1 on 5 matching bases. Germline CDR1 reads MNHEY; CDR2 reads SMNVEV (reference sequence). V shed 5 bases and J shed 8 bases, with 21 bases lying between them. The CDR3 length is 15 residues. Here the CDR3 reads CASSLLDLGTQEAFF. The DNA for the CDR3 is TGTGCCAGCAGTCTCCTGGATCTGGGGACTCAAGAAGCTTTCTTT.

V usage is TRBV2 and J usage is TRBJ1-2; TRBD1 matches 8 bases. Germline values: CDR1 SNHLY, CDR2 FYNNEI. V lost 3 bases and J lost 6; bases outside the gene matches: 9. CDR3 length: 15 amino acids. CDR3 in DNA: TGTGCCAGCAGTGATACCCCTGGACAGGGTAATGGCTACACCTTC. Its translation is CASSDTPGQGNGYTF.

CDR3 sequence (DNA): TGTGCCTGGAGTCCGGTCTCTGGGGCCAACGTCCTGACTTTC. Its translation: CAWSPVSGANVLTF. This chain joins TRBV30 and TRBJ2-6; no definite D call. This CDR3 spans 14 amino acids. Germline V gene sequence: CDR1 GTSNPN, CDR2 SVGIG (reference sequence). Trimming cost V 2 bases and J 0 bases, with 5 bases left between them.

CDR3 coding DNA: TGTGCCAGCAGCCCCGGACTAGCGGGTCCTAGCACAGATACGCAGTATTTT. The encoded protein is CASSPGLAGPSTDTQYF. V and J are TRBV5-8 and TRBJ2-3; 11 bases line up with TRBD2. The CDR3 is 17 amino acids. Trimming removed 4 bases from V and 0 bases from J; junction bases left unmatched: 7. Germline CDR1 is SGHTS and CDR2 is YDEGEE. The variable domain in full, completed from reference TRBV5-8 and TRBJ2-3, reads EAGVTQSPTHLIKTRGQQATLRCSPISGHTSVYWYQQALGLGLQFLLWYDEGEERNRGNFPPRFSGRQFPNYSSELNVNALELEDSALYLCASSPGLAGPSTDTQYFGPGTRLTVL.

The CDR3, as DNA: TGTGCCAGCAGCGCGGGACAGGGCAATCAGCCCCAGCATTTT. Its translation is CASSAGQGNQPQHF. V is TRBV5-4 and J is TRBJ1-5; 8 positions match TRBD1. The J segment lost 2 bases and the V segment lost 4 bases, leaving 2 bases of the junction unmatched. Germline V gene sequence: CDR1 SGHNT, CDR2 YYREEE (reference sequence). The CDR3 has 14 amino acids.

The V gene is TRBV10-3, the J gene TRBJ1-5, with a tentative D call TRBD1 (6 bases). The V gene's germline CDR1 is ENHRY and CDR2 SYGVKD. V was cut by 11 bases and J by 1 base, with 15 bases left in between. This CDR3 region has 14 residues. The CDR3 region is CAAQGDWSNQPQHF. In nucleotides, the CDR3 is TGTGCCGCACAGGGTGATTGGAGCAATCAGCCCCAGCATTTT.

This chain joins TRBV2 and TRBJ2-6; a possible D gene is TRBD1 (7 bases). This CDR3 has 18 residues. The ends were cut back, 10 bases at V and 0 bases at J, with 22 bases in the middle. CDR1 and CDR2 (germline): SNHLY, FYNNEI. CDR3 nucleotide sequence: TGTGCCACCCTACGGGCGGGACAGTCCAGCTCTGGGGCCAACGTCCTGACTTTC. Translation: CATLRAGQSSSGANVLTF.

The chain recombines TRBV5-8 with TRBJ1-1; 7 bases match TRBD1. This CDR3 has 15 amino acids. CDR1 is SGHTS, CDR2 YDEGEE, per germline. Unmatched junction bases numbered 8, after V lost 5 bases and J lost 1 base. The DNA of the CDR3 is TGTGCCAGCAGGGGGAGGACAGGTCGGAACACTGAAGCTTTCTTT. Encoded protein: CASRGRTGRNTEAFF.

The chain uses TRBV18 and TRBJ2-7; the D is unclear. Trimming shortened V by 3 bases and J by 0 bases, and 3 bases separated the two germline ends. This CDR3 has 12 amino acids. CDR1 is KGHSH and CDR2 is LQKENI in the germline V gene. The CDR3 bases are TGTGCCAGCTCACCCGACTCCTACGAGCAGTACTTC. It translates to CASSPDSYEQYF.

This sequence joins TRBV13 and TRBJ1-4; 9 nucleotides align to TRBD1. This CDR3 has 18 amino acids. V shed 6 bases, J shed 4 bases, and the junction held 15 bases outside the gene matches. Germline CDR1 and CDR2: PRHDT and FYEKMQ (reference sequence). For the CDR3, the DNA is TGTGCCAGCAGTACGGGACAGGGCGAACCCGTAGGTAATGAAAAACTGTTTTTT. Translation gives CASSTGQGEPVGNEKLFF. The full variable domain, with the rest looked up from reference TRBV13 and TRBJ1-4, is AAGVIQSPRHLIKEKRETATLKCYPIPRHDTVYWYQQGPGQDPQFLISFYEKMQSDKGSIPDRFSAQQFSDYHSELNMSSLELGDSALYFCASSTGQGEPVGNEKLFFGSGTQLSVL.

The chain is built from TRBV6-4 and TRBJ2-7; D not certain. Germline V gene lookup returns CDR1 MRHNA and CDR2 SNTAGT. Trimming shortened V by 6 bases and J by 7 bases, and 10 bases separated the two germline ends. The CDR3 length is 11 residues. The CDR3 DNA follows: TGTGCCAGCAGGTGTCGGACGGAGCAGTACGTC. Translating gives CASRCRTEQYV.

J is TRBJ2-2 and V is TRBV18; maybe TRBD2 (5 bases). CDR3 size: 16 residues. Per germline, CDR1 KGHSH and CDR2 LQKENI. Trimming shortened V by 6 bases and J by 6 bases, and 20 bases separated the two germline ends. The chain's CDR3 is CASSPRETELAGELFF. The CDR3 DNA sequence: TGTGCCAGCTCCCCTAGGGAGACCGAACTAGCCGGGGAGCTGTTTTTT.

The chain combines TRBV6-5 with TRBJ2-5; D gene unclear. The V end was cut by 4 bases, the J end by 5 bases, with 11 bases between. The CDR3 loop spans 13 amino acids. Germline lookup yields CDR1 MNHEY and CDR2 SVGAGI. The CDR3, as DNA: TGTGCCAGCAGTTGGGCAGGTCCGGAGACCCAGTACTTC. It codes for CASSWAGPETQYF.

V usage is TRBV7-3 and J usage is TRBJ2-1, with TRBD1 as a possible D gene (6 bases). Germline V gives CDR1 SGHTA, CDR2 FQGTGA. CDR3 length equals 14 residues. The V end was cut by 6 bases, the J end by 7 bases, with 16 bases between. CDR3 in amino acids: CASSLRGHTNEQFF. Written as DNA, the CDR3 is TGTGCCAGCAGTCTACGGGGACATACAAATGAGCAGTTCTTC.

This sequence joins TRBV19 and TRBJ1-2; 10 bases match TRBD1. This CDR3 has 17 amino acids. Trimming removed 3 bases from V and 8 bases from J; junction bases left unmatched: 15. Germline lookup yields CDR1 LNHDA and CDR2 SQIVND (reference sequence). The CDR3 coding sequence is TGTGCCAGTAGTATCGCTTCCCCGGGACAGGGGCTCCGAGGCTACACCTTC. Translated: CASSIASPGQGLRGYTF.

This clone has a handful of counts. This chain uses TRBV5-1 with TRBJ2-5; D may be TRBD2 (5 bases). CDR3 length: 15 residues. V lost 2 bases to trimming and J lost 2 bases, with 13 bases between them. CDR1 is SGHRS and CDR2 is YFSETQ in the germline V gene. CDR3 bases: TGCGCCAGCAGCTTAAACGGGAACCCGCAAGAGACCCAGTACTTC. Protein product: CASSLNGNPQETQYF.

V is TRBV9 and J is TRBJ1-3; D unresolved. The CDR3 runs 15 residues. CDR1 and CDR2 from the germline V gene are SGDLS and YYNGEE. The V end was cut by 2 bases, the J end by 0 bases, with 9 bases between. In DNA, the CDR3 is TGTGCCAGCAGCGTGGAAGGCTACTCTGGAAACACCATATATTTT. It is translated as CASSVEGYSGNTIYF.

This chain connects TRBV10-2 to TRBJ1-2; unclear D gene. V was clipped by 6 bases and J by 1 base, with 9 bases between them. The CDR3 runs 13 residues. From germline, CDR1 is WSHSY and CDR2 SAAADI. This CDR3 is CASSFAGNYGYTF. CDR3 nucleotides: TGCGCCAGCAGCTTCGCGGGTAACTATGGCTACACCTTC.

The rearrangement links TRBV13 to TRBJ1-2, with D possibly TRBD1 on 6 matching bases. Germline CDR1 and CDR2: PRHDT and FYEKMQ (reference sequence). Trimming left V 5 bases short and J 7 bases short, with 14 bases between. The CDR3 spans 13 residues. The CDR3 is CASSLPDRRGYTF. The CDR3 nucleotides are TGTGCCAGCAGCCTCCCGGACAGACGTGGCTACACCTTC.

The V gene is TRBV5-3, the J gene TRBJ2-7; D is unclear. TRBV5-3 is classed as an ORF, of uncertain function. This CDR3 comprises 11 residues. The V end was cut by 7 bases, the J end by 1 base, with 6 bases between. The CDR3 region is CARVGSYEQYV. DNA of the CDR3: TGTGCCAGAGTAGGATCCTACGAGCAGTACGTC.

J is TRBJ2-4 and V is TRBV25-1; weak D call: TRBD1 (6 bases). The germline V gene encodes CDR1 MGHDK and CDR2 SYGVNS. The V gene lost 7 bases and the J gene lost 8 bases, with 15 bases spanning the gap. This CDR3 has 13 amino acids. Written as DNA, the CDR3 is TGTGCCAGCACCTTGGGGGCACAGGACATTCAGTACTTC. This sequence encodes CASTLGAQDIQYF.

The chain links TRBV5-4 to TRBJ1-1; perhaps TRBD1 as D (6 bases). V was pared by 0 bases and J by 4 bases, with 13 bases between. Germline V lookup: CDR1 SGHNT, CDR2 YYREEE (reference sequence). The CDR3 covers 15 residues. The CDR3 bases are TGTGCCAGCAGCTTGGCGGACAGATCCTCCACTGAAGCTTTCTTT. Residues: CASSLADRSSTEAFF.

CDR3 sequence: CASSPGQGRGSYNEQFF. The CDR3 region has the DNA TGTGCCAGCTCACCGGGCCAGGGCAGGGGCTCCTACAATGAGCAGTTCTTC. The V and J genes are TRBV18 and TRBJ2-1; D perhaps matches TRBD1 (6 bases). Germline-derived CDR1 and CDR2 are KGHSH and LQKENI. The CDR3 runs 17 residues. The germline V and J ends were trimmed by 3 bases and 0 bases, with 15 bases remaining between them.